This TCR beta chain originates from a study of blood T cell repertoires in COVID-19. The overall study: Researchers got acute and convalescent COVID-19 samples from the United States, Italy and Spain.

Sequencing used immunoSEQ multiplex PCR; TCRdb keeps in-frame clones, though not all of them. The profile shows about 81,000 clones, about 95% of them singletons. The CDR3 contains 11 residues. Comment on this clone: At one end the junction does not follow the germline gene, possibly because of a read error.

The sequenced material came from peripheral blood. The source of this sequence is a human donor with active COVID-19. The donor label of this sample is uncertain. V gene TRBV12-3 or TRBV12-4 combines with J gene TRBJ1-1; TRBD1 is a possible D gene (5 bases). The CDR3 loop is CASKEDTQAFF. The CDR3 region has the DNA TGTGCCAGCAAAGAGGACACTCAAGCTTTCTTT.